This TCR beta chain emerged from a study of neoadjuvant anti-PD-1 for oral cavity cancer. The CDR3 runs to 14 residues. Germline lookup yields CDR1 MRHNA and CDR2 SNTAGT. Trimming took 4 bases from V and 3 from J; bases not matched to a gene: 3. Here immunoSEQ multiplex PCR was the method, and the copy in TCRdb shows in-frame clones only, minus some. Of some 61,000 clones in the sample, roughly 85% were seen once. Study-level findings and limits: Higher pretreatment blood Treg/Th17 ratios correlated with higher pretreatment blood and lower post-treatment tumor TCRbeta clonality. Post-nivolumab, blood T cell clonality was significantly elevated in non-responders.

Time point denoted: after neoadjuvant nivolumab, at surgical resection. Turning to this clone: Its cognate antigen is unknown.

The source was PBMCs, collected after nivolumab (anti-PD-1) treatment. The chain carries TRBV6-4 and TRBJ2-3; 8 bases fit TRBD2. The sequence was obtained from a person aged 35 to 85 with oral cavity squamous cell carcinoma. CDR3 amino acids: CASSGGLATDTQYF. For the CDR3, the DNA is TGTGCCAGCAGTGGAGGACTAGCTACAGATACGCAGTATTTT.